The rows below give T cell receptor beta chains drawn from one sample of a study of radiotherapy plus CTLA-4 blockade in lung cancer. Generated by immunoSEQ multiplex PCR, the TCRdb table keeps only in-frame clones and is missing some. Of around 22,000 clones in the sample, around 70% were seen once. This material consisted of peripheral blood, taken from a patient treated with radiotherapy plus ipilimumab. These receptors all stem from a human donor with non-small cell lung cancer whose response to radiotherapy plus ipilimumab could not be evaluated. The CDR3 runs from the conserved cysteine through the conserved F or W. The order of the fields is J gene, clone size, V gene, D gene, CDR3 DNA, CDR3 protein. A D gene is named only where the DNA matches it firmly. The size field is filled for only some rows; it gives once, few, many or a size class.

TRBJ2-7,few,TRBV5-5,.,TGTGCCAGCAGCTTGGCGGTGGGGCCCTCCTACGAGCAGTACTTC,CASSLAVGPSYEQYF
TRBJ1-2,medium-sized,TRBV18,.,TGTGCCAGCTCACCGTTCAACGGCGGGGAATATGGCTACACCTTC,CASSPFNGGEYGYTF
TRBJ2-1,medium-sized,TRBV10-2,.,TGCGCCAGCAGTGCACAGAACAATGAGCAGTTCTTC,CASSAQNNEQFF
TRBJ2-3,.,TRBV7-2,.,TGTGCCAGCAGGGTCCAATCATCGGGCACAGATACGCAGTATTTT,CASRVQSSGTDTQYF
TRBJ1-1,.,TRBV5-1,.,TGCGCCAGCAGCTTGGCTATCGGTTTATCCACTGAAGCTTTCTTT,CASSLAIGLSTEAFF
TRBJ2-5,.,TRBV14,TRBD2,TGTGCCAGCAGTTTAAGAGCGGGATCGGAGACCCAGTACTTC,CASSLRAGSETQYF
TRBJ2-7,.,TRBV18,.,TGTGCCAGCTCACCACGGGCGGGACAGATGACCTACGAGCAGTACTTC,CASSPRAGQMTYEQYF
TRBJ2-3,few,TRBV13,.,TGTGCCAGCAGTCATTTATTAGCAGGACTAGATACGCAGTATTTT,CASSHLLAGLDTQYF
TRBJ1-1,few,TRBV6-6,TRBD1,TGTGCCAGCAGTTTCCCACGACAGGGCAACACTGAAGCTTTCTTT,CASSFPRQGNTEAFF
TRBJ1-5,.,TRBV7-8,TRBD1,TGTGCCAGCAGGGCAGGACAGGTCAATCAGCCCCAGCATTTT,CASRAGQVNQPQHF
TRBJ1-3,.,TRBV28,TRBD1,TGTGCCAGCAGTCAAACGACAGGGGGCCGTTTTGGAAACACCATATATTTT,CASSQTTGGRFGNTIYF
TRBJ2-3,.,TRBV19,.,TGTGCCAGTAGTATTTGGGCTAGCACAGATACGCAGTATTTT,CASSIWASTDTQYF
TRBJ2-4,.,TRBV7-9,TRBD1,TGTGCCAGCAGCTTATTGGGACAGTCGGACATTCAGTACTTC,CASSLLGQSDIQYF
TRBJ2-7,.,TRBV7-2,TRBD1,TGTGCCAGCAGTCCGGGACAGAACCCCTACGAGCAGTACTTC,CASSPGQNPYEQYF
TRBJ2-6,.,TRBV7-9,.,TGTGCCAGCAGCGACGCGGGAAGTCGAGTTTCCGGTGGGGCCAACGTCCTGACTTTC,CASSDAGSRVSGGANVLTF
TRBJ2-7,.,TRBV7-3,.,TGTGCCAGCAGCTTATCGGGGGGACAAAGTCCGTCTGAGCAGTACTTC,CASSLSGGQSPSEQYF
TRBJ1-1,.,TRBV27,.,TGTGCCAGCAGCCTCGTGGCGGGCCAGACTGAAGCTTTCTTT,CASSLVAGQTEAFF
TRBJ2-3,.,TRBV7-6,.,TGTGCCAGCAGCTTACAGGCGCTCACAGATACGCAGTATTTT,CASSLQALTDTQYF
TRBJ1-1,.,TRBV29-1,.,TGCAGCGTAGTGACAGGTAACACTGAAGCTTTCTTT,CSVVTGNTEAFF
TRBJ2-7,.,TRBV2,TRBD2,TGTGCCAGCAGTCCGGGACTAGCGGGTCCTGATAGCGAGCAGTACTTC,CASSPGLAGPDSEQYF